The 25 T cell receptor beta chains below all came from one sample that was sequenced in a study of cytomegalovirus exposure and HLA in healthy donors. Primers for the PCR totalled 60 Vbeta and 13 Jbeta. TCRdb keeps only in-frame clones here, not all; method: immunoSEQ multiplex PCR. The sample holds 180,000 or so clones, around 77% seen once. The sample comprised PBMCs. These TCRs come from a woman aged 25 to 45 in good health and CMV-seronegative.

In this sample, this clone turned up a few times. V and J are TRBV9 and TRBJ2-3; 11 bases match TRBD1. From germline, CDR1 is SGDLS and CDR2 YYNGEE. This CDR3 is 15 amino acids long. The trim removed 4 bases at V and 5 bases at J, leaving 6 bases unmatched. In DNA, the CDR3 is TGTGCCAGCAGCCCAGGACAGGGGGCGAGAGATACGCAGTATTTT. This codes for CASSPGQGARDTQYF.

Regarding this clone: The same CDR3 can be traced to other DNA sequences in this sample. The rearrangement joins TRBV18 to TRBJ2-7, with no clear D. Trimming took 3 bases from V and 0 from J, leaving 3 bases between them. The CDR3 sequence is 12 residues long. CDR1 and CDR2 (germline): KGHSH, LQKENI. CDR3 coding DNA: TGTGCCAGCTCACCGAGCTCCTACGAGCAGTACTTC. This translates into CASSPSSYEQYF.

For the CDR3, the DNA is TGCGCCAGCAGCCCTGGGGGGTGGATATTGTTGACCAATGAGCAGTTCTTC. Encoded protein: CASSPGGWILLTNEQFF. The gene calls are TRBV5-1 and TRBJ2-1, with D possibly matching TRBD2 (6 bases). The CDR3 covers 17 residues. Trimming left V 4 bases short and J 6 bases short, with 23 bases between. Germline V CDR1 and CDR2: SGHRS, YFSETQ.

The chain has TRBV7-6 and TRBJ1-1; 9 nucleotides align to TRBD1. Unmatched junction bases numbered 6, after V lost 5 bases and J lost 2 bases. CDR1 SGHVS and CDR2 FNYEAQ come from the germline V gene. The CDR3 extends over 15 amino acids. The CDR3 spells CASSTRDRANTEAFF. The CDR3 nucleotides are TGTGCCAGCAGCACGCGGGACAGGGCAAACACTGAAGCTTTCTTT.

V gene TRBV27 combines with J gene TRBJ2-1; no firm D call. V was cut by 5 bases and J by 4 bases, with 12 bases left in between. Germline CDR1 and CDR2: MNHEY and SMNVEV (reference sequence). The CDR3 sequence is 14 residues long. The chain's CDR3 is CASSPDLGYNEQFF. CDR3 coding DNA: TGTGCCAGCAGTCCCGACCTCGGGTACAATGAGCAGTTCTTC.

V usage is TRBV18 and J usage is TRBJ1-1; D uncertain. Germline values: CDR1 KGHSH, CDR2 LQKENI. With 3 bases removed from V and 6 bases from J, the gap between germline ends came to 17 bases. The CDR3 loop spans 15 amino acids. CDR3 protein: CASSPIGPNGPEAFF. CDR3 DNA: TGTGCCAGCTCACCTATTGGCCCCAATGGGCCTGAAGCTTTCTTT. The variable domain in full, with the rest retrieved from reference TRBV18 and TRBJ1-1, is NAGVMQNPRHLVRRRGQEARLRCSPMKGHSHVYWYRQLPEEGLKFMVYLQKENIIDESGMPKERFSAEFPKEGPSILRIQQVVRGDSAAYFCASSPIGPNGPEAFFGQGTRLTVV.

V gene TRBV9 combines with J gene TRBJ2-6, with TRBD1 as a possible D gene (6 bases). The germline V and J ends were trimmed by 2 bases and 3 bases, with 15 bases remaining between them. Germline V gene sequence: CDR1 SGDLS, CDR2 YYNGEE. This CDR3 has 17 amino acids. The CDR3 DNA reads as TGTGCCAGCAGCGTCGGTACAGGGAGATTTGGGGCCAACGTCCTGACTTTC. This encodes CASSVGTGRFGANVLTF.

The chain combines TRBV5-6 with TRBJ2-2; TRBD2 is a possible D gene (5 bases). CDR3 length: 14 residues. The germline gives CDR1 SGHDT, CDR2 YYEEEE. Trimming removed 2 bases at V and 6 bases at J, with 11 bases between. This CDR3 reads CASSFVSRAGELFF. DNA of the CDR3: TGTGCCAGCAGCTTCGTCTCGAGGGCCGGGGAGCTGTTTTTT.

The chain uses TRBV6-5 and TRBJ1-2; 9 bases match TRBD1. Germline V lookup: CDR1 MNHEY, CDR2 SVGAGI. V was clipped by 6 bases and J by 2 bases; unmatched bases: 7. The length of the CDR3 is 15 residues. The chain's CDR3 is CASSGNRGPNYGYTF. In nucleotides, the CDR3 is TGTGCCAGCAGCGGCAACAGGGGGCCCAACTATGGCTACACCTTC.

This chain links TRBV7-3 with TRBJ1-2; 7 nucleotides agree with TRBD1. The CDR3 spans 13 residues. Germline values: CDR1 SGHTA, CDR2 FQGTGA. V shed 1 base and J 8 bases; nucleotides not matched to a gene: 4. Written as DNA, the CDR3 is TGTGCCAGCAGCTTAATAGGGGGCGACGGCTACACCTTC. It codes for CASSLIGGDGYTF.

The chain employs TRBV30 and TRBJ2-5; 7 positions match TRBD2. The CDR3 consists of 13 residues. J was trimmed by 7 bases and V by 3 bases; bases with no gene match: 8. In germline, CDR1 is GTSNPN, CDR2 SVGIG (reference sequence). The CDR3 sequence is CAWSPGLDVTQYF. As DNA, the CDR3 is TGTGCCTGGAGCCCCGGACTAGACGTGACCCAGTACTTC.

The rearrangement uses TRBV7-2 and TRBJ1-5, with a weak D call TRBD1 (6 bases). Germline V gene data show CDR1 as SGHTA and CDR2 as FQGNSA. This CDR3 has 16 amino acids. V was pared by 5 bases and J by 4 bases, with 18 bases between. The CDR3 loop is CASSPHLTGLNQPQHF. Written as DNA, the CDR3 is TGTGCCAGCAGCCCGCACCTAACAGGGTTAAATCAGCCCCAGCATTTT. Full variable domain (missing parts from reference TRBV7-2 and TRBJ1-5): GAGVSQSPSNKVTEKGKDVELRCDPISGHTALYWYRQSLGQGLEFLIYFQGNSAPDKSGLPSDRFSAERTGGSVSTLTIQRTQQEDSAVYLCASSPHLTGLNQPQHFGDGTRLSIL.

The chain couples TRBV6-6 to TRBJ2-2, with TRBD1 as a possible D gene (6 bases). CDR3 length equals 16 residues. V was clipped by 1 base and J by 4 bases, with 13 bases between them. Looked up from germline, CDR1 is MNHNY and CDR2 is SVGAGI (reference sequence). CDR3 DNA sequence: TGTGCCAGCAGTTACTTGATAACAGGGCCCACCGGGGAGCTGTTTTTT. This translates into CASSYLITGPTGELFF.

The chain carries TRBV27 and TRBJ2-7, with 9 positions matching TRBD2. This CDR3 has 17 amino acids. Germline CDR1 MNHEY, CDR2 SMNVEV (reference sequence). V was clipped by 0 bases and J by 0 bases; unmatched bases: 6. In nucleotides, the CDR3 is TGTGCCAGCAGTTTATCGGGGGCGGGGGGGCTCTCCTACGAGCAGTACTTC. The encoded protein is CASSLSGAGGLSYEQYF.

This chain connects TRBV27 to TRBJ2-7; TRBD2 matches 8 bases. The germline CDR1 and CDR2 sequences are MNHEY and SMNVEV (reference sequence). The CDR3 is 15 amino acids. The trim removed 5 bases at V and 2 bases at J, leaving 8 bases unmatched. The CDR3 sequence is CASSLRAGAAYEQYF. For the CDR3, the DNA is TGTGCCAGCAGTCTCCGAGCGGGGGCCGCCTACGAGCAGTACTTC.

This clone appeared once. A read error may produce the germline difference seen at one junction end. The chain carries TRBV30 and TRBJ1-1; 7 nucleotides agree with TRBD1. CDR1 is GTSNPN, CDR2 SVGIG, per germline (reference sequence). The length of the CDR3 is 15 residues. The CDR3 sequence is CAWSPLGQANTETFF. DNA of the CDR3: TGTGCCTGGAGTCCCCTCGGACAGGCGAACACTGAAACTTTCTTT.

For the CDR3, the DNA is TGTGCCAGCAGTGAAGTAGGTTTCCGAGCGGGGGGGCAGTACAATGAGCAGTTCTTC. Translation: CASSEVGFRAGGQYNEQFF. The chain recombines TRBV2 with TRBJ2-1, with TRBD2 matching over 10 bases. The CDR3 sequence is 19 residues long. CDR1 and CDR2 (germline): SNHLY, FYNNEI. Trimming removed 1 base from V and 4 bases from J; junction bases left unmatched: 13.

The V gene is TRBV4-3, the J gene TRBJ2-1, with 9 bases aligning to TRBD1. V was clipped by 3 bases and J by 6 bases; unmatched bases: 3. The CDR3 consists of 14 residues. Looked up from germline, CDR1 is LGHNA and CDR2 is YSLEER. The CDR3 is CASSQGQGLNEQFF. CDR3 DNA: TGCGCCAGCAGCCAGGGACAGGGACTCAATGAGCAGTTCTTC.

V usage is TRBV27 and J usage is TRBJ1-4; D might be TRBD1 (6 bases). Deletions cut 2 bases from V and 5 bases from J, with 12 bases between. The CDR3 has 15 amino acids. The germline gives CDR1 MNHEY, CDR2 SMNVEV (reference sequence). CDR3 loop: CASSLTYRENEKLFF. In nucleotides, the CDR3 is TGTGCCAGCAGTTTAACTTACAGGGAAAATGAAAAACTGTTTTTT. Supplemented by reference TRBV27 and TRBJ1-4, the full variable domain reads EAQVTQNPRYLITVTGKKLTVTCSQNMNHEYMSWYRQDPGLGLRQIYYSMNVEVTDKGDVPEGYKVSRKEKRNFPLILESPSPNQTSLYFCASSLTYRENEKLFFGSGTQLSVL.

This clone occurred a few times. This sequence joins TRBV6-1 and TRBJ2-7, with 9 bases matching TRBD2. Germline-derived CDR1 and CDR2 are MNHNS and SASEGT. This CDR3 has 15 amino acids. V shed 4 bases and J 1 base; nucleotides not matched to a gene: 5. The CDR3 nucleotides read TGTGCCAGCAGTGCGACTAGCGGAGTGTCCTACGAGCAGTACTTC. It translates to CASSATSGVSYEQYF.

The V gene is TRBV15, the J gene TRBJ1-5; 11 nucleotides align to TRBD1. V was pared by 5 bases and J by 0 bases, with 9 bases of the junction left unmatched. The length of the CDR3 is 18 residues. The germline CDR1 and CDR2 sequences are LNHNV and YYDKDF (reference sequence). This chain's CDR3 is CATSEPGQGVVSNQPQHF. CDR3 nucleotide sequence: TGTGCCACCAGCGAGCCGGGACAGGGGGTCGTTAGCAATCAGCCCCAGCATTTT.

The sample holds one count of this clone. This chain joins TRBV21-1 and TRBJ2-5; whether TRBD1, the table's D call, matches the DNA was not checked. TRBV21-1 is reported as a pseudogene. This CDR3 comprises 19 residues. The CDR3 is CASRPPGRPGQTAPGTQYF. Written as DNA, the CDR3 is TGTGCCAGCAGGCCCCCGGGAAGACCAGGACAGACTGCCCCAGGGACCCAGTACTTC.

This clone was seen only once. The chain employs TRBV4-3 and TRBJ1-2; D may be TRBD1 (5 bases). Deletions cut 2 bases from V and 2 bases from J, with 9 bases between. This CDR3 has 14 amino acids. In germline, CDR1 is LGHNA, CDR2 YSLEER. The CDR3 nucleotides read TGCGCCAGCAGCCAATCACGGGGGAACTATGGCTACACCTTC. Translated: CASSQSRGNYGYTF.

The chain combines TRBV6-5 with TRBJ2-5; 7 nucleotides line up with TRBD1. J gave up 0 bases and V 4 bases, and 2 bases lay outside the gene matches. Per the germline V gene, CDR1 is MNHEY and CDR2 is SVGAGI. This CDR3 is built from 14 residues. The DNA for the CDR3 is TGTGCCAGCAGTTCCAGGGGGTACCAAGAGACCCAGTACTTC. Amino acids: CASSSRGYQETQYF.

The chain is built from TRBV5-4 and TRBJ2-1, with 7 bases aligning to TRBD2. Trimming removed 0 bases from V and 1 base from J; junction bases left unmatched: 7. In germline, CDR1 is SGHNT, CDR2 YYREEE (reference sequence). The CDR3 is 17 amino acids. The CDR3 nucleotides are TGTGCCAGCAGCTTGGACGGGAGGCCAGCTTCCTACAATGAGCAGTTCTTC. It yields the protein CASSLDGRPASYNEQFF.